This TCR beta chain derives from a study of blood T cell repertoires in COVID-19. Trimming shortened V by 1 base and J by 3 bases, and 8 bases separated the two germline ends. Germline V lookup: CDR1 LNHNV, CDR2 YYDKDF (reference sequence). The CDR3 is made up of 14 amino acids. Assay used: immunoSEQ multiplex PCR; TCRdb lists only in-frame clones, some missing. This table has 96,000 or so clones, 88% appearing once. Specimen: peripheral blood. The chain recombines TRBV15 with TRBJ2-3; possibly TRBD2 for D (5 bases). This TCR was sampled from an elderly woman with acute or convalescent COVID-19. CDR3 in DNA: TGTGCCACCAGCAGAGCGGGATCGACAGATACGCAGTATTTT. It encodes CATSRAGSTDTQYF.